A selection of T cell receptor beta chains follows, all from one sample in a study of identical twins. TCRdb itself ran the 5' RACE reads through MiXCR, one entry per CDR3 protein. The repertoire holds approximately 890,000 distinct CDR3 sequences, with more than 9% as singletons. These same records also appear under a second study, on yellow fever vaccine responses in identical twins.

The specimen sequenced was PBMCs. The receptors stem from a woman between 18 and 30 years old in good health. The CDR3 runs from the conserved cysteine through the conserved F or W. Each record gives: clone size, V gene, D gene, CDR3 length, J gene, CDR3 DNA, CDR3 protein. A D gene is named only where the DNA matches it firmly. Clone sizes are given selectively: once, few, many, or a class where the clone is expanded.

>NA|TRBV10-3|NA|16|TRBJ2-2
TGTGCCATCAGTGGAGCCGGGACCGCGAACACCGGGGAGCTGTTTTTT
CAISGAGTANTGELFF
>NA|TRBV28|NA|12|TRBJ2-3
TGTGCCATCGCGACAGAAACAGATACGCAGTATTTT
CAIATETDTQYF
>few|TRBV6-5|NA|13|TRBJ2-5
TGTGCCAGCAGTTACCAGGGGATCGTGCCCCAGTACTTC
CASSYQGIVPQYF
>NA|TRBV5-1|NA|14|TRBJ2-5
TGCGCCAGCAGCGACGGACGGGGCGGGGAGACCCAGTACTTC
CASSDGRGGETQYF
>few|TRBV5-6|NA|16|TRBJ2-3
TGTGCCAGCAGCTTCACCGGTGGCCCTCCTTCAGATACGCAGTATTTT
CASSFTGGPPSDTQYF
>few|TRBV24-1|NA|17|TRBJ2-1
TGTGCCACCAGTGGCCCCCGGGCCGCGAGGGCCTACAATGAGCAGTTCTTC
CATSGPRAARAYNEQFF
>few|TRBV9|NA|14|TRBJ1-6
TGTGCCAGCAGCGTGGGGGACGGAAATTCACCCCTCCACTTT
CASSVGDGNSPLHF
>NA|TRBV7-2|NA|14|TRBJ2-7
TGTGCCAGCAGCTTAGCGGGAGGAATGGACGAGCAGTACTTC
CASSLAGGMDEQYF
>NA|TRBV7-4|NA|15|TRBJ2-1
TGTGCCAGCAGCTTAGTTCCGGGGGGCCCGAATGAGCAGTTCTTC
CASSLVPGGPNEQFF
>many|TRBV6-2/TRBV6-3|NA|13|TRBJ2-2
TGTGCCAGTCAGCCAAGGGACACCGGGGAGCTGTTTTTT
CASQPRDTGELFF
>many|TRBV6-1|NA|14|TRBJ1-5
TGTGCCAGCAGCCCCGCGCAGCCAAGTGAGGCCCAGCATTTT
CASSPAQPSEAQHF
>NA|TRBV6-1|TRBD1|16|TRBJ1-2
TGTGCCAGCAGTATAAAAACCGCGACAGGGAACTATGGCTACACCTTC
CASSIKTATGNYGYTF
>NA|TRBV14|NA|12|TRBJ2-3
TGTGCCAGCAGCCAAGAATCAGATACGCAGTATTTT
CASSQESDTQYF
>NA|TRBV3-1|TRBD1|19|TRBJ2-5
TGTGCCAGCAGCCAAATAAGGACAGGGGGACATTCCTTCCAAGAGACCCAGTACTTC
CASSQIRTGGHSFQETQYF
>few|TRBV2|NA|16|TRBJ2-5
TGTGCCAGCAGTAAGCCCTCGGGCATTGGGGGAGAGACCCAGTACTTC
CASSKPSGIGGETQYF
>few|TRBV6-1|TRBD1|14|TRBJ1-2
TGTGCCAGCAGCCGGACAGGGATTAACTATGGCTACACCTTC
CASSRTGINYGYTF
>NA|TRBV10-3|NA|15|TRBJ2-3
TGTGCCATCAGTGGAGGGAGTGGTAGCACAGATACGCAGTATTTT
CAISGGSGSTDTQYF
>few|TRBV3-1|NA|14|TRBJ2-3
TGTGCCAGCAGCCAAGAGTTCTGGGATCCAATGCAGTATTTT
CASSQEFWDPMQYF
>NA|TRBV20-1|TRBD2|13|TRBJ2-1
TGCAGTGCTACGGGACTAGGGGACAATGAGCAGTTCTTC
CSATGLGDNEQFF
>NA|TRBV9|NA|15|TRBJ2-3
TGTGCCAGCAGCGTTTATCGGGCCAGCACAGATACGCAGTATTTT
CASSVYRASTDTQYF
>few|TRBV9|NA|15|TRBJ2-3
TGTGCCAGCAGCGCGGACGGAGGGGGGGCAGATACGCAGTATTTT
CASSADGGGADTQYF
>NA|TRBV5-6|TRBD2|12|TRBJ2-3
TGTGCCAGCAGCTCCGGGACTAGTCTCAGGTATTTT
CASSSGTSLRYF
>NA|TRBV2|TRBD2|15|TRBJ2-1
TGTGCCAGCAGGATTAGCGGGAGCTCACACAATGAGCAGTTCTTC
CASRISGSSHNEQFF
>NA|TRBV11-2|NA|13|TRBJ2-5
TGTGCCAGCAGCCCGGGACCCCTGGAGACCCAGTACTTC
CASSPGPLETQYF
>few|TRBV11-2|TRBD1|13|TRBJ2-7
TGTGCCAGCAGCTCGCGACAGGGCCTCGAGCAGTACTTC
CASSSRQGLEQYF
>few|TRBV5-6|TRBD1|16|TRBJ1-5
TGTGCCAGCAACCGTATGACAGGGACTAGCAATCAGCCCCAGCATTTT
CASNRMTGTSNQPQHF
>few|TRBV9|NA|14|TRBJ2-3
TGTGCCAGCAGCGTAGAGGGTATCCCAGATACGCAGTATTTT
CASSVEGIPDTQYF
>many|TRBV5-1|NA|16|TRBJ2-1
TGTGCCAGCAGCTTAGTAGGTCGGAGCTCCTACAATGAGCAGTTCTTC
CASSLVGRSSYNEQFF
>few|TRBV5-6|TRBD2|19|TRBJ2-3
TGTGCCAGCAGATCATCAGGACTAGCGGGAGGCCATTCCGCAGATACGCAGTATTTT
CASRSSGLAGGHSADTQYF
>many|TRBV15|NA|15|TRBJ1-2
TGTGCCACCAGCCTCGAGAGGGGGGCAAACTATGGCTACACCTTC
CATSLERGANYGYTF
>NA|TRBV6-2/TRBV6-3|TRBD2|14|TRBJ2-3
TGTGCCAGCAAAGCGGGGGGGTTTGCATATACGCAGTATTTT
CASKAGGFAYTQYF
>few|TRBV24-1|NA|15|TRBJ2-5
TGTGCCACCAGCGCTGCTGAGACAGGTGGAGGGACCCAGTACTTC
CATSAAETGGGTQYF
>few|TRBV27|NA|14|TRBJ1-2
TGTGCCAGCAGTTTATATCAGGGGAGAGGCGGCTACACCTTC
CASSLYQGRGGYTF
>few|TRBV18|TRBD2|16|TRBJ2-1
TGTGCCAGCTCACAAAATAGCGGGAGCTCCTACAATGAGCAGTTCTTC
CASSQNSGSSYNEQFF
>few|TRBV6-5|TRBD2|17|TRBJ2-7
TGTGCCAGCAGTTACTCTTTACCTTTCACTAGCGGCTACGAGCAGTACTTC
CASSYSLPFTSGYEQYF
>many|TRBV7-2|TRBD2|16|TRBJ2-1
TGTGCCAGCAGCAAGACTAGCGGGAGATCCTACAATGAGCAGTTCTTC
CASSKTSGRSYNEQFF
>few|TRBV7-9|NA|14|TRBJ2-7
TGTGCCAGCAGCTACCGGGACACTAAGCACGAGCAGTACTTC
CASSYRDTKHEQYF
>few|TRBV7-9|NA|15|TRBJ2-1
TGTGCCAGCAGCTTACCGGGGGCGTGGGGCGATGAGCAGTTCTTC
CASSLPGAWGDEQFF
>few|TRBV3-1|TRBD1|18|TRBJ2-2
TGTGCCAGCAGCCAAGCCCACAGGGGGCACCGGGTCACCGGGGAGCTGTTTTTT
CASSQAHRGHRVTGELFF
>NA|TRBV27|NA|13|TRBJ1-6
TGTGCCAGCAGTTTTATAGGGGATTCACCCCTCCACTTT
CASSFIGDSPLHF
>NA|TRBV4-2|TRBD1|18|TRBJ2-5
TGTGCCAGCAGCCCCCTTAGGGGGGGACAGGGAAATGAAGAGACCCAGTACTTC
CASSPLRGGQGNEETQYF
>few|TRBV12-3/TRBV12-4|TRBD1|15|TRBJ1-1
TGTGCCAGCAGTTCAGGACAGGGAGGGCCCTCTGAAGCTTTCTTT
CASSSGQGGPSEAFF
>NA|TRBV5-6|NA|12|TRBJ2-1
TGTGCCACGGGTCTGGGAACCTCCGAGCAGTTCTTC
CATGLGTSEQFF
>NA|TRBV5-1|TRBD1|16|TRBJ2-1
TGCGCCAGCAGCTTGGCGGCACAGGGGTCGGACAATGAGCAGTTCTTC
CASSLAAQGSDNEQFF
>NA|TRBV20-1|NA|15|TRBJ2-6
TGCAGTGCTAGAGTCCCCGGAGCTGGGGCCAACGTCCTGACTTTC
CSARVPGAGANVLTF
>NA|TRBV29-1|TRBD1|13|TRBJ2-5
TGCAGCGTCCGGACAGGGGTGTATGAGACCCAGTACTTC
CSVRTGVYETQYF
>NA|TRBV28|TRBD2|16|TRBJ2-1
TGTGCCAGCAGTTCGTTAGCGGGAGGGGTTTACAATAAGCAGTTCTTC
CASSSLAGGVYNKQFF
>many|TRBV12-3/TRBV12-4|TRBD1|14|TRBJ2-3
TGTGCCAGCAGTTTCAGGCAGGGGGCGGATACGCAGTATTTT
CASSFRQGADTQYF